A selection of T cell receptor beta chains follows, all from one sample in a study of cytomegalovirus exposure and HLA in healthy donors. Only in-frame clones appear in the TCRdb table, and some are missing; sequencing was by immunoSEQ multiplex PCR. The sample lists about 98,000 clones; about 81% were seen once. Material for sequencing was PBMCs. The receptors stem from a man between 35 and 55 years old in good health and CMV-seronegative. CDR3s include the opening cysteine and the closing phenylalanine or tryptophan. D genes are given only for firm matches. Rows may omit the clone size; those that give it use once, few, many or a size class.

cdr3_nt: TGCGCCAGCAGCCTGGGACAGAATCAGCCCCAGCATTTT
cdr3_aa: CASSLGQNQPQHF
v_call: TRBV5-1
j_call: TRBJ1-5
clone_size: NA
d_call: TRBD1

cdr3_nt: TGTGCCAGCAGCCAAGAGAGGTCGGGGGTTCTCGCTTTCTTT
cdr3_aa: CASSQERSGVLAFF
v_call: TRBV14
j_call: TRBJ1-1
clone_size: NA
d_call: NA

cdr3_nt: TGTGCCAGCAGCTTAGCTTTGGGCTCACCCCTCCACTTT
cdr3_aa: CASSLALGSPLHF
v_call: TRBV11-2
j_call: TRBJ1-6
clone_size: NA
d_call: NA

cdr3_nt: TGTGCCAGCAAGGGGCAGAATATAGAGACCCAGTACTTC
cdr3_aa: CASKGQNIETQYF
v_call: TRBV6-1
j_call: TRBJ2-5
clone_size: NA
d_call: NA

cdr3_nt: TGTGCCATACAAGCGGGGGGCCAGGATACGCAGTATTTT
cdr3_aa: CAIQAGGQDTQYF
v_call: TRBV27
j_call: TRBJ2-3
clone_size: NA
d_call: TRBD2

cdr3_nt: TGTGCCATCAGTGAGGCGGGGGGGGCCGCAGATACGCAGTATTTT
cdr3_aa: CAISEAGGAADTQYF
v_call: TRBV10-3
j_call: TRBJ2-3
clone_size: NA
d_call: TRBD2

cdr3_nt: TGTGCCAGCACGGGACAGGGAGAAAGTAAGCAGTACTTC
cdr3_aa: CASTGQGESKQYF
v_call: TRBV19
j_call: TRBJ2-7
clone_size: once
d_call: TRBD1

cdr3_nt: TGCGCCAGCAGCTTCCAGGGGGCGGGCTGGCCCCAGCATTTT
cdr3_aa: CASSFQGAGWPQHF
v_call: TRBV5-1
j_call: TRBJ1-5
clone_size: once
d_call: TRBD1

cdr3_nt: TGTGCCAGCAGCTTTAGAGATGAGCAGTTCTTC
cdr3_aa: CASSFRDEQFF
v_call: TRBV7-9
j_call: TRBJ2-1
clone_size: NA
d_call: NA

cdr3_nt: TGTGCCAGCAGTGAAGGACAGCCCTACGAGCAGTACTTC
cdr3_aa: CASSEGQPYEQYF
v_call: TRBV6-1
j_call: TRBJ2-7
clone_size: once
d_call: NA

cdr3_nt: TGTGCCAGCAGCTTTCCGCCTAGCGGGGGGAGTGAGCAGTTCTTC
cdr3_aa: CASSFPPSGGSEQFF
v_call: TRBV7-9
j_call: TRBJ2-1
clone_size: few
d_call: TRBD2

cdr3_nt: TGCGCCAGCAGCTTGAAGGGACAGGACGAAAAACTGTTTTTT
cdr3_aa: CASSLKGQDEKLFF
v_call: TRBV5-1
j_call: TRBJ1-4
clone_size: NA
d_call: TRBD1

cdr3_nt: TGCAGTGCTCTAAGCCAAGAGACCCAGTACTTC
cdr3_aa: CSALSQETQYF
v_call: TRBV20-1
j_call: TRBJ2-5
clone_size: NA
d_call: NA

cdr3_nt: TGTGCCAGCAGCCACGGGACAGGGCCCGGGGAGCTGTTTTTT
cdr3_aa: CASSHGTGPGELFF
v_call: TRBV6-6
j_call: TRBJ2-2
clone_size: NA
d_call: TRBD1

cdr3_nt: TGTGCCTGGAAGGGACAGGGTAATGGCTACACCTTC
cdr3_aa: CAWKGQGNGYTF
v_call: TRBV30
j_call: TRBJ1-2
clone_size: NA
d_call: TRBD1

cdr3_nt: TGTGCCAGCAGCTTTAATTTAGCGGGGGTTCCTTACAATGAGCAGTTCTTC
cdr3_aa: CASSFNLAGVPYNEQFF
v_call: TRBV7-9
j_call: TRBJ2-1
clone_size: NA
d_call: TRBD2

cdr3_nt: TGTGCCAGCAGTTTAGGGGCTGGGGGCGAATTGCTGACCCAGTACTTC
cdr3_aa: CASSLGAGGELLTQYF
v_call: TRBV27
j_call: TRBJ2-5
clone_size: NA
d_call: NA

cdr3_nt: TGTGCCAGCAGCCTCCCGGCTAGCGGATCCACAGATACGCAGTATTTT
cdr3_aa: CASSLPASGSTDTQYF
v_call: TRBV11-1
j_call: TRBJ2-3
clone_size: NA
d_call: TRBD2

cdr3_nt: TGTGCCAGCGGAGCCGGGACAGCCTATGGCTACACCTTC
cdr3_aa: CASGAGTAYGYTF
v_call: TRBV5-6
j_call: TRBJ1-2
clone_size: NA
d_call: TRBD1

cdr3_nt: TGTGCCAGCAGCTTAGCCGCGGGGGTATCCAATGAGCAGTTCTTC
cdr3_aa: CASSLAAGVSNEQFF
v_call: TRBV7-2
j_call: TRBJ2-1
clone_size: NA
d_call: TRBD2

cdr3_nt: TGTGCCGGATCCCCGGGACAGGCGAACACCGGGGAGCTGTTTTTT
cdr3_aa: CAGSPGQANTGELFF
v_call: TRBV2
j_call: TRBJ2-2
clone_size: NA
d_call: TRBD1

cdr3_nt: TGTGCCAGCAGTGGGACAGGGGGTACCCTCGGGTACGAGCAGTACTTC
cdr3_aa: CASSGTGGTLGYEQYF
v_call: TRBV6-1
j_call: TRBJ2-7
clone_size: few
d_call: TRBD1

cdr3_nt: TGTGCTAGCAACGAGGCGAGCTCCTACAATGAGCAGTTCTTC
cdr3_aa: CASNEASSYNEQFF
v_call: TRBV5-6
j_call: TRBJ2-1
clone_size: once
d_call: NA

cdr3_nt: TGTGCCAGCTCACCAACATGGGGGGGCGCAGCTGGAAACACCATATATTTT
cdr3_aa: CASSPTWGGAAGNTIYF
v_call: TRBV18
j_call: TRBJ1-3
clone_size: NA
d_call: NA

cdr3_nt: TGCGCCAGCAGCCAAGATAGACAGGGTATCTACGAGCAGTACTTC
cdr3_aa: CASSQDRQGIYEQYF
v_call: TRBV4-1
j_call: TRBJ2-7
clone_size: NA
d_call: TRBD1

cdr3_nt: TGTGCCAGCAGCTTGGGACTCGGCATTACGAACACTGAAGCTTTCTTT
cdr3_aa: CASSLGLGITNTEAFF
v_call: TRBV7-9
j_call: TRBJ1-1
clone_size: NA
d_call: NA

cdr3_nt: TGCGCCAGCAGCCAAGAACGGTTCCTCGGCACCGGGGAGCTGTTTTTT
cdr3_aa: CASSQERFLGTGELFF
v_call: TRBV4-3
j_call: TRBJ2-2
clone_size: NA
d_call: NA

cdr3_nt: TGTGCCAGCAGCCTCGCGGTGGGAGAGACCCAGTACTTC
cdr3_aa: CASSLAVGETQYF
v_call: TRBV7-2
j_call: TRBJ2-5
clone_size: NA
d_call: NA

cdr3_nt: TGCGCCAGCAGCCAAGGGCCGTCGGGGGGGGCCGGAGATACGCAGTATTTT
cdr3_aa: CASSQGPSGGAGDTQYF
v_call: TRBV4-1
j_call: TRBJ2-3
clone_size: NA
d_call: TRBD2

cdr3_nt: TGTGCCACCTTCGGGACTAACTCCTACGAGCAGTACTTC
cdr3_aa: CATFGTNSYEQYF
v_call: TRBV28
j_call: TRBJ2-7
clone_size: NA
d_call: TRBD2

cdr3_nt: TGCGCCAGCAGCTATACAGGGGAGAACACTGAAGCTTTCTTT
cdr3_aa: CASSYTGENTEAFF
v_call: TRBV5-1
j_call: TRBJ1-1
clone_size: NA
d_call: TRBD1

cdr3_nt: TGTGCCAGCAGCCCCCACAGGGGACGCGTTTTTTCTGAAGCTTTCTTT
cdr3_aa: CASSPHRGRVFSEAFF
v_call: TRBV7-2
j_call: TRBJ1-1
clone_size: once
d_call: TRBD1

cdr3_nt: TGCGCCAGCAGCTTGCTGTGGGACAGGGGATCCTACGAGCAGTACTTC
cdr3_aa: CASSLLWDRGSYEQYF
v_call: TRBV5-1
j_call: TRBJ2-7
clone_size: NA
d_call: TRBD1

cdr3_nt: TGTGCCAGCAGCCCCGGGGGTGGCACTGAAGCTTTCTTT
cdr3_aa: CASSPGGGTEAFF
v_call: TRBV7-9
j_call: TRBJ1-1
clone_size: NA
d_call: NA

cdr3_nt: TGTGCCAGAGACCAGGCTGGGGCCAACGTCCTGACTTTC
cdr3_aa: CARDQAGANVLTF
v_call: TRBV30
j_call: TRBJ2-6
clone_size: NA
d_call: NA

cdr3_nt: TGTGCCAGCAGGACTAGCGGGAACAATGAGCAGTTCTTC
cdr3_aa: CASRTSGNNEQFF
v_call: TRBV6-5
j_call: TRBJ2-1
clone_size: few
d_call: TRBD2

cdr3_nt: TGTGCCAGCAGCTTAGCGGGAGCTAAGTCACCCCTCCACTTT
cdr3_aa: CASSLAGAKSPLHF
v_call: TRBV11-2
j_call: TRBJ1-6
clone_size: NA
d_call: NA

cdr3_nt: TGTGCCTGCCAGGGTTTCACTGAAGCTTTCTTT
cdr3_aa: CACQGFTEAFF
v_call: TRBV30
j_call: TRBJ1-1
clone_size: few
d_call: NA

cdr3_nt: TGTGCCAGCTCTCCAATGACAGCAAGCAGGAGAGAGACCCAGTACTTC
cdr3_aa: CASSPMTASRRETQYF
v_call: TRBV18
j_call: TRBJ2-5
clone_size: NA
d_call: NA